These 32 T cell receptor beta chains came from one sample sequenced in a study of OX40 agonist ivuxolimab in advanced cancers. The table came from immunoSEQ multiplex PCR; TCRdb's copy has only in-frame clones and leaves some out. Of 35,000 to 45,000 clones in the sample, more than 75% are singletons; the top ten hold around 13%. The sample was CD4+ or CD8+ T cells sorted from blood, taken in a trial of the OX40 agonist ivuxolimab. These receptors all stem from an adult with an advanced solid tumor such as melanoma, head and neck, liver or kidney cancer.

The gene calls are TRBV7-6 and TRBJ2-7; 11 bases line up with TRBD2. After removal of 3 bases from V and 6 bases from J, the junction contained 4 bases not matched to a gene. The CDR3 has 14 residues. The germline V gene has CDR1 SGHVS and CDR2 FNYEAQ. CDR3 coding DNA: TGTGCCAGCAGCTTTAGCGGGAGGGCCAGCGAGCAGTACTTC. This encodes CASSFSGRASEQYF.

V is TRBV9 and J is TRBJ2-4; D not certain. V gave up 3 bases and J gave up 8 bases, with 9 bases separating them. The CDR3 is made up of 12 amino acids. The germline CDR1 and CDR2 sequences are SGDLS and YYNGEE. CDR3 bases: TGTGCCAGCAGCGGCGAAGGAGACATTCAGTACTTC. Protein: CASSGEGDIQYF.

The CDR3 nucleotides read TGTGCCAGCAGTTTAAGTAGTAGCAATGAGCAGTTCTTC. This translates into CASSLSSSNEQFF. This chain connects TRBV28 to TRBJ2-1, with unresolved D. Looked up from germline, CDR1 is MDHEN and CDR2 is SYDVKM. The V end lost 2 bases, the J end lost 6 bases, and 8 bases lay between the germline ends. The length of the CDR3 is 13 residues.

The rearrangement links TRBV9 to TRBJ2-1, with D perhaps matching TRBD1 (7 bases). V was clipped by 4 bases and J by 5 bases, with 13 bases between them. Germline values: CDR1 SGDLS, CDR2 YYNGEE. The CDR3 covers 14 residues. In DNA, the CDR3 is TGTGCCAGCAGCCCCAGGGGGGACCACAATGAGCAGTTCTTC. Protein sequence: CASSPRGDHNEQFF. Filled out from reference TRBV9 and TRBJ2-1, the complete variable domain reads DSGVTQTPKHLITATGQRVTLRCSPRSGDLSVYWYQQSLDQGLQFLIQYYNGEERAKGNILERFSAQQFPDLHSELNLSSLELGDSALYFCASSPRGDHNEQFFGPGTRLTVL.

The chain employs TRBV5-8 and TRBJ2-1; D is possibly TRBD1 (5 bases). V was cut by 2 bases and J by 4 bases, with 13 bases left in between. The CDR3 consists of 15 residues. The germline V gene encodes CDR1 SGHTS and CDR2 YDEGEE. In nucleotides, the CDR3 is TGTGCCAGCAGCTTACCAGGGTTTGCATACAATGAGCAGTTCTTC. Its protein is CASSLPGFAYNEQFF.

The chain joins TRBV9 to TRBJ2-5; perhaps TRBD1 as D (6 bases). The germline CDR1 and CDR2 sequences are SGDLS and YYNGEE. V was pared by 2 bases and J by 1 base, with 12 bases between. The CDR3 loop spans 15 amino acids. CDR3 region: CASSVDGQIQETQYF. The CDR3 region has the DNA TGTGCCAGCAGCGTCGACGGACAGATCCAAGAGACCCAGTACTTC.

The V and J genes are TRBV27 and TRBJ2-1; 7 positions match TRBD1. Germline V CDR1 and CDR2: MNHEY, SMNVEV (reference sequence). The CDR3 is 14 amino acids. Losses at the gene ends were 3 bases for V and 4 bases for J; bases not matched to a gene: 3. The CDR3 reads CASSFGTVYNEQFF. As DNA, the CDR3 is TGTGCCAGCAGTTTTGGGACAGTTTACAATGAGCAGTTCTTC.

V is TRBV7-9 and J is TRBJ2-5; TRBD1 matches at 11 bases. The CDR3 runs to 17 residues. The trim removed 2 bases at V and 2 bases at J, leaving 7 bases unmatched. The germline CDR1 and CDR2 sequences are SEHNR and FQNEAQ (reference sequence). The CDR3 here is CASSLWRGQGGQETQYF. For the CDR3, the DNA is TGTGCCAGCAGCTTATGGCGGGGACAGGGGGGACAAGAGACCCAGTACTTC.

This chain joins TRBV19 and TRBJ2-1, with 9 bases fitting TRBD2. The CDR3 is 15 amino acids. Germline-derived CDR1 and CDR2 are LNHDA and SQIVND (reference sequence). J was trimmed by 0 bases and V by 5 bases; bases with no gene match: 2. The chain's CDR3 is CASSRSGSSYNEQFF. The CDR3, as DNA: TGTGCCAGTAGTCGTAGCGGGAGCTCCTACAATGAGCAGTTCTTC. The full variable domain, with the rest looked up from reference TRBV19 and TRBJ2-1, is DGGITQSPKYLFRKEGQNVTLSCEQNLNHDAMYWYRQDPGQGLRLIYYSQIVNDFQKGDIAEGYSVSREKKESFPLTVTSAQKNPTAFYLCASSRSGSSYNEQFFGPGTRLTVL.

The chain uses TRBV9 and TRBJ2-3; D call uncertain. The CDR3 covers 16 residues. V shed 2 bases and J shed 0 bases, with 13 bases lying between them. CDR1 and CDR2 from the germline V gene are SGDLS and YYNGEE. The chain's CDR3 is CASSVLQSSSTDTQYF. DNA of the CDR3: TGTGCCAGCAGCGTCCTACAGAGTTCTAGCACAGATACGCAGTATTTT.

The CDR3 DNA reads TGTGCCAGTAGTATCGGCCTTACTGAAAAACTGTTTTTT. Its protein is CASSIGLTEKLFF. The J gene is TRBJ1-4, the V gene TRBV19; D gene unclear. Germline values: CDR1 LNHDA, CDR2 SQIVND (reference sequence). The CDR3 runs to 13 residues. V lost 3 bases, J lost 7 bases, and 9 bases lay in between.

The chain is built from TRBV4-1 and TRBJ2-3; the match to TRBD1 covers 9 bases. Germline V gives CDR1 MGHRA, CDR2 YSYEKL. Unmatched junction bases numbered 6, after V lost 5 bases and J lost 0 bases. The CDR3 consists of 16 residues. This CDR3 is CASSAHGTGSTDTQYF. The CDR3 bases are TGCGCCAGCAGCGCCCACGGGACAGGGAGCACAGATACGCAGTATTTT.

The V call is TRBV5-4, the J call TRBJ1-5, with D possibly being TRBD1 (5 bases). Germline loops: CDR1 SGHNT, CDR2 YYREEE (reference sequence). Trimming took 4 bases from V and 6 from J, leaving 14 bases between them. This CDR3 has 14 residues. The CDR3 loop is CASSVMGGFQPQHF. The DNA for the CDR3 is TGTGCCAGCAGCGTCATGGGGGGTTTTCAGCCCCAGCATTTT. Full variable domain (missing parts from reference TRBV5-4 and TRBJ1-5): ETGVTQSPTHLIKTRGQQVTLRCSSQSGHNTVSWYQQALGQGPQFIFQYYREEENGRGNFPPRFSGLQFPNYSSELNVNALELDDSALYLCASSVMGGFQPQHFGDGTRLSIL.

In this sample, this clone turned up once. CDR3 bases: TGTGCCAGAGGGACAGGGCTTTTCAATCAGCCCCAGCATTTT. It codes for CARGTGLFNQPQHF. The rearrangement uses TRBV28 and TRBJ1-5, with 9 bases that match TRBD1. The CDR3 has 14 amino acids. CDR1 is MDHEN, CDR2 SYDVKM, per germline. V dropped 9 bases and J dropped 3; count of bases not matched to a gene: 6.

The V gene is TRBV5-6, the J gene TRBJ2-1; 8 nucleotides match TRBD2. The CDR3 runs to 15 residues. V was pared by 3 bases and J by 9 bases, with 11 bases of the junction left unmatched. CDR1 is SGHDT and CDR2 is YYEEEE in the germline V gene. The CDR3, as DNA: TGTGCCAGCAGCTATAGGGGACTAGTGGCCGGTGAGCAGTTCTTC. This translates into CASSYRGLVAGEQFF. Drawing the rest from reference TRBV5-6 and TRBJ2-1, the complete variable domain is DAGVTQSPTHLIKTRGQQVTLRCSPKSGHDTVSWYQQALGQGPQFIFQYYEEEERQRGNFPDRFSGHQFPNYSSELNVNALLLGDSALYLCASSYRGLVAGEQFFGPGTRLTVL.

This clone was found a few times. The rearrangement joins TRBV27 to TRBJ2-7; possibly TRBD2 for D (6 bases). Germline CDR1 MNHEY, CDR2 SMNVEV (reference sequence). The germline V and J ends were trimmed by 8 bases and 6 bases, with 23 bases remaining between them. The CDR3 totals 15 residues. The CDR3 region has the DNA TGTGCCAGCGGCCCTCTACCGGGACTTTTGGGCGAGCAGTACTTC. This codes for CASGPLPGLLGEQYF.

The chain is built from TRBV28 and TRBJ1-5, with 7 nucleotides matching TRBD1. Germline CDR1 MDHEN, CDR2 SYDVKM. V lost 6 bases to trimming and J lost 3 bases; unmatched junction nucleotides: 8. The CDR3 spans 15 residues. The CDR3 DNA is TGTGCCAGCAGACACAGGGACAGCGTCAATCAGCCCCAGCATTTT. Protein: CASRHRDSVNQPQHF.

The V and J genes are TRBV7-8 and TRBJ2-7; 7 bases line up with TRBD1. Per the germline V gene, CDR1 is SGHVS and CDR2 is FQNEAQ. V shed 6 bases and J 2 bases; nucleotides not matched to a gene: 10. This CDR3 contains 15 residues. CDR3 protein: CASSYYRQGPYEQYF. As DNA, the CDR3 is TGTGCCAGCAGTTACTACCGACAGGGCCCCTACGAGCAGTACTTC.

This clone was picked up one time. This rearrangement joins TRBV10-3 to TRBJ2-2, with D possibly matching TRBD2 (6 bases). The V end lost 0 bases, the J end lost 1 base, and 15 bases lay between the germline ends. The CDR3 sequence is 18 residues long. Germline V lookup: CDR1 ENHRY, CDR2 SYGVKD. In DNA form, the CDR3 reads TGTGCCATCAGTGAGTCTTGGCTGGGGGGATTGAACACCGGGGAGCTGTTTTTT. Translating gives CAISESWLGGLNTGELFF.

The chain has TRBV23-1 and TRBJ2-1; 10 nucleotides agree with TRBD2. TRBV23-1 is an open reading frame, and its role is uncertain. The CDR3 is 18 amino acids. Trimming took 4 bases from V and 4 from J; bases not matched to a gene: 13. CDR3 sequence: CASSPRGVQAGGYNEQFF. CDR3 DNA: TGCGCCAGCAGTCCCCGGGGGGTGCAAGCGGGAGGGTACAATGAGCAGTTCTTC.

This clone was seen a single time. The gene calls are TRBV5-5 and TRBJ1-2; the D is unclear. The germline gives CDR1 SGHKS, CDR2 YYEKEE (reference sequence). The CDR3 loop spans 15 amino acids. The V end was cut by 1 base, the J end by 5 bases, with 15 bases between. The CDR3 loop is CASSLRSNLIYGYTF. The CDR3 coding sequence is TGTGCCAGCAGCTTGAGGTCTAACTTGATATATGGCTACACCTTC.

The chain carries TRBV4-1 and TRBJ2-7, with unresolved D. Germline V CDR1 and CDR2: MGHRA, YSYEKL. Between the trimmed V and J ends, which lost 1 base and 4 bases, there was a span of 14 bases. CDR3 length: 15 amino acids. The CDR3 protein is CASSQGYAGYYEQYF. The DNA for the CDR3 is TGCGCCAGCAGCCAAGGTTACGCAGGATATTACGAGCAGTACTTC.

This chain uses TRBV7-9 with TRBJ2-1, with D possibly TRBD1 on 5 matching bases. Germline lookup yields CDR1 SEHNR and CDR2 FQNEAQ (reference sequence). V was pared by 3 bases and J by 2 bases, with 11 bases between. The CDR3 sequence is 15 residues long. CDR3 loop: CASSFRAGPYNEQFF. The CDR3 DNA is TGTGCCAGCAGCTTTAGGGCAGGGCCCTACAATGAGCAGTTCTTC.

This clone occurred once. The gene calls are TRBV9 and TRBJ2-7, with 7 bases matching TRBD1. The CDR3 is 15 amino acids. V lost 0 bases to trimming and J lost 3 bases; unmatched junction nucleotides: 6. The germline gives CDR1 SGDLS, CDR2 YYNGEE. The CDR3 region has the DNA TGTGCCAGCAGCGTAGGACAGGGTGGGGTCTACGAGCAGTACTTC. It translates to CASSVGQGGVYEQYF.

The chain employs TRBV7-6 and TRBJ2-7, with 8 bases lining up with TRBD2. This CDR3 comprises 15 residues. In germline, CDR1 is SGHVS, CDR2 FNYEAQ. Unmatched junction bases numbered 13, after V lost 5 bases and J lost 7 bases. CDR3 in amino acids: CASSRRLAGGEEQYF. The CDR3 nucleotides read TGTGCCAGCAGCCGCCGACTGGCGGGAGGTGAGGAGCAGTACTTC.

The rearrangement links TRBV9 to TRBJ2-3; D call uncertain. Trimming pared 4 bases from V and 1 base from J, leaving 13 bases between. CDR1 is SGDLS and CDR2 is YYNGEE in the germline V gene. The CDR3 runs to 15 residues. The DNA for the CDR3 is TGTGCCAGCAGCTCCCAAAGTACAGGCACAGATACGCAGTATTTT. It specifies CASSSQSTGTDTQYF.

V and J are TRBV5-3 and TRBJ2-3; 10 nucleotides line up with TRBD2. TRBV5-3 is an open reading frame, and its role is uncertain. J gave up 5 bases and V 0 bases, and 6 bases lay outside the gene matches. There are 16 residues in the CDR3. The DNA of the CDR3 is TGTGCCAGAAGCTTGGCTGAGCGGGAGGGCCAAGATACGCAGTATTTT. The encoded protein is CARSLAEREGQDTQYF.

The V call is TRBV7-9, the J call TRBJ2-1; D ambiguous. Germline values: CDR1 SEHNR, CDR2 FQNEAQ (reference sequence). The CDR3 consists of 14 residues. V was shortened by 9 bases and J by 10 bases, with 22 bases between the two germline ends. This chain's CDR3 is CASSMAIGWGEQFF. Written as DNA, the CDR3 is TGTGCCAGTTCGATGGCTATTGGGTGGGGAGAGCAGTTCTTC.

CDR3 bases: TGTGCCAGCAGCTTAGCGACTAGGGGGCTGCAAGAGACCCAGTACTTC. Protein: CASSLATRGLQETQYF. The chain has TRBV11-2 and TRBJ2-5; a possible D gene is TRBD1 (7 bases). The CDR3 contains 16 residues. Trimming left V 1 base short and J 2 bases short, with 14 bases between. CDR1 SGHAT and CDR2 FQNNGV come from the germline V gene.

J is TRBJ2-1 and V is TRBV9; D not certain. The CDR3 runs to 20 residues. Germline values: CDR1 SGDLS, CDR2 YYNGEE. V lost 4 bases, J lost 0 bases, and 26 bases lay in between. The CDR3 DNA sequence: TGTGCCAGCAGCCTACCTCTCAACGGAACCCCTTCACACTCCTACAATGAGCAGTTCTTC. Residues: CASSLPLNGTPSHSYNEQFF.

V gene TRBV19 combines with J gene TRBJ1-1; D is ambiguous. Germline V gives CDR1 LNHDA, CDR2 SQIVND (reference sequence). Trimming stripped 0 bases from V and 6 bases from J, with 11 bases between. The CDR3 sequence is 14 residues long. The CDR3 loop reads CASSIEGKPSEAFF. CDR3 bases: TGTGCCAGTAGTATAGAGGGGAAACCCTCTGAAGCTTTCTTT.

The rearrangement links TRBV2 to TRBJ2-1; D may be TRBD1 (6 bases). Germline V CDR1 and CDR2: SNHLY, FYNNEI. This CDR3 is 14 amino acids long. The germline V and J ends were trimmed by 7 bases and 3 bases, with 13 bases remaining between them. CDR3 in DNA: TGTGCCAGCACTACAGGGTTAGACTACAATGAGCAGTTCTTC. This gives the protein CASTTGLDYNEQFF.